These 8 T cell receptor beta chains originate from one sample sequenced in a study of blood T cell repertoires in COVID-19 (TCRdb year 2020). The library was prepared using the immunoSEQ multiplex PCR assay. TCRdb took over this immuneACCESS table, retaining in-frame rearrangements with V and J assigned. Such tables are incomplete; in checked studies, under half of the missing clones stem from an unresolved V gene, and the remainder is unexplained. In all, the sample holds 130,000 to 150,000 clones, and around 80% of those were seen once. About 3.9% of the sample is taken by the ten largest. Source material: peripheral blood. The receptors originated from a man in his 60s with acute or convalescent COVID-19.

V usage is TRBV7-8 and J usage is TRBJ2-7; 7 positions agree with TRBD1. Germline-derived CDR1 and CDR2 are SGHVS and FQNEAQ. The CDR3 has 13 residues. The junction had 3 bases not matched to a gene; V was cut back by 5 bases and J by 2 bases. CDR3 coding DNA: TGTGCCAGCAGCCGGGACAGAACCTACGAGCAGTACTTC. Translating it yields CASSRDRTYEQYF.

The rearrangement uses TRBV18 and TRBJ2-1, with a possible D match to TRBD1 (5 bases). Germline V lookup: CDR1 KGHSH, CDR2 LQKENI. Trimming shortened V by 4 bases and J by 6 bases, and 13 bases separated the two germline ends. The CDR3 runs to 14 residues. CDR3 DNA: TGTGCCAGCTCACTGCGTGGAAGGGGCAATGAGCAGTTCTTC. Its translation: CASSLRGRGNEQFF. Complete variable domain (other parts from reference TRBV18 and TRBJ2-1): NAGVMQNPRHLVRRRGQEARLRCSPMKGHSHVYWYRQLPEEGLKFMVYLQKENIIDESGMPKERFSAEFPKEGPSILRIQQVVRGDSAAYFCASSLRGRGNEQFFGPGTRLTVL.

The sample holds one count of this clone. V and J are TRBV10-2 and TRBJ2-5; D may be TRBD2 (6 bases). This CDR3 region has 16 residues. Trimming took off 0 bases at V and 2 bases at J, with 13 bases between the two ends. CDR1 and CDR2 from the germline V gene are WSHSY and SAAADI. CDR3 sequence: CASSESGGLIQETQYF. CDR3 DNA sequence: TGCGCCAGCAGTGAGTCGGGGGGATTAATTCAAGAGACCCAGTACTTC.

This chain links TRBV3-1 (or the pseudogene TRBV3-2) with TRBJ2-3; the match to TRBD2 covers 7 bases. Germline CDR1 is LGHDT and CDR2 is YNNKEL (reference sequence). This CDR3 is 15 amino acids long. Trimming took 7 bases from V and 1 from J; bases not matched to a gene: 8. For the CDR3, the DNA is TGTGCCAGCAATAGAGGCGGGAGAGGCACAGATACGCAGTATTTT. Its translation is CASNRGGRGTDTQYF.

The V call is TRBV7-6, the J call TRBJ2-5, with D maybe TRBD2 (6 bases). Germline loops: CDR1 SGHVS, CDR2 FNYEAQ. Trimming shortened V by 1 base and J by 5 bases, and 14 bases separated the two germline ends. This CDR3 has 15 residues. The CDR3 sequence: CASSLEGGRRETQYF. Here the CDR3 DNA reads TGTGCCAGCAGCTTAGAGGGAGGCCGGAGGGAGACCCAGTACTTC.

The chain is built from TRBV3-1 (or the pseudogene TRBV3-2) and TRBJ1-1, with D maybe TRBD1 (6 bases). Germline CDR1 LGHDT, CDR2 YNNKEL (reference sequence). The CDR3 contains 17 residues. V lost 2 bases to trimming and J lost 10 bases, with 26 bases between them. CDR3 nucleotides: TGTGCCAGCAGCCAACATCAAGGGGGACCGACACAGGGCGCAGCTTTCTTT. Protein sequence: CASSQHQGGPTQGAAFF.

The chain has TRBV20-1 and TRBJ1-2, with unresolved D. Germline lookup yields CDR1 DFQATT and CDR2 SNEGSKA (reference sequence). This CDR3 contains 12 residues. The V gene lost 3 bases and the J gene lost 4 bases, with 9 bases spanning the gap. The CDR3 nucleotides read TGCAGTGCTAGTGGCCAGGTCTATGGCTACACCTTC. Protein product: CSASGQVYGYTF.

V gene TRBV7-9 combines with J gene TRBJ2-3; 11 nucleotides match TRBD1. Germline V CDR1 and CDR2: SEHNR, FQNEAQ (reference sequence). V shed 5 bases and J 4 bases; nucleotides not matched to a gene: 5. This CDR3 comprises 15 residues. This CDR3 is CASSLSGQGADTQYF. The CDR3 DNA sequence: TGTGCCAGCAGCCTATCGGGACAGGGGGCAGATACGCAGTATTTT.